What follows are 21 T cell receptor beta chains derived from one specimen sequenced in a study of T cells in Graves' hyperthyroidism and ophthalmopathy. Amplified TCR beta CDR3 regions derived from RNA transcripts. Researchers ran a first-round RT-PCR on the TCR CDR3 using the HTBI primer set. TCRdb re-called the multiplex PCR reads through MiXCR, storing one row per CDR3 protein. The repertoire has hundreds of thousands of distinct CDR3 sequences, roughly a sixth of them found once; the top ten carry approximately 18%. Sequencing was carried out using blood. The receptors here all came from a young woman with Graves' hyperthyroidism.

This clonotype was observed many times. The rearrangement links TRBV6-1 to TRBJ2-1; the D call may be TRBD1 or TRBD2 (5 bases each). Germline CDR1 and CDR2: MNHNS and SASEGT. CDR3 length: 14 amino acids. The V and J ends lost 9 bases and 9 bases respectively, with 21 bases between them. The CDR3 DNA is TGTGCCAGGGGACGCAGGCCTGGTTGGGGTGAGCAGTTCTTC. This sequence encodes CARGRRPGWGEQFF.

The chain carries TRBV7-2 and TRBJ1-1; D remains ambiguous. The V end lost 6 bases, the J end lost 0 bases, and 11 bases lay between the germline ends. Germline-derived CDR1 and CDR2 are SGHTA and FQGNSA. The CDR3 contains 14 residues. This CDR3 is CASRPDTMNTEAFF. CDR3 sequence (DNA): TGTGCCAGCAGACCAGACACCATGAACACTGAAGCTTTCTTT.

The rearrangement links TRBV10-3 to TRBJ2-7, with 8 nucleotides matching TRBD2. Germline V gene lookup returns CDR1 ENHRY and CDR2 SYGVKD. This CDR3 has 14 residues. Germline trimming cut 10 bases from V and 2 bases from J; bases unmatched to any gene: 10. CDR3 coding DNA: TGTGCCACCAGGAGCGGGAGTGGGACCTACGAGCAGTACTTC. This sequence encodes CATRSGSGTYEQYF.

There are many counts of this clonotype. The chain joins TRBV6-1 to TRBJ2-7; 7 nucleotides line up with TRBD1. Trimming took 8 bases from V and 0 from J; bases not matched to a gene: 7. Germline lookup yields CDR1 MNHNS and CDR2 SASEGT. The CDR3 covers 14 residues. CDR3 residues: CASWGQLSSYEQYF. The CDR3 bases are TGTGCCAGCTGGGGACAGCTTAGCTCCTACGAGCAGTACTTC.

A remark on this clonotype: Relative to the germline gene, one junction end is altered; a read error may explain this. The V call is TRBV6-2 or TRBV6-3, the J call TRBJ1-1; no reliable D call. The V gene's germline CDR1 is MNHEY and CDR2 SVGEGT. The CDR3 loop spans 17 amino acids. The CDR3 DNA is TGTGCCAGCAGTTACTCGCGCGGTGAAGGTTTCAACAATGAAGCTTTCTTT. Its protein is CASSYSRGEGFNNEAFF.

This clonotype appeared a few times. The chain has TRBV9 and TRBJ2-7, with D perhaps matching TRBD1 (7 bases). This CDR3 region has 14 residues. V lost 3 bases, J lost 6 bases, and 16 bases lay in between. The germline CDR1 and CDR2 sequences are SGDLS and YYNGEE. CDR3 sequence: CASSASQGGGEQYF. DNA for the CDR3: TGTGCCAGCAGCGCATCGCAGGGGGGAGGCGAGCAGTACTTC.

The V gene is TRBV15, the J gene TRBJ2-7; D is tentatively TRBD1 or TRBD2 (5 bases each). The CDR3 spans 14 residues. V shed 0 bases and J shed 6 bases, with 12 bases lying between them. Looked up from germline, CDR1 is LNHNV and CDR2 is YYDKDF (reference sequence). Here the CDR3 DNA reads TGTGCCACCAGCAGAGATCTTCAGGGACCCGAGCAGTACTTC. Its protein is CATSRDLQGPEQYF.

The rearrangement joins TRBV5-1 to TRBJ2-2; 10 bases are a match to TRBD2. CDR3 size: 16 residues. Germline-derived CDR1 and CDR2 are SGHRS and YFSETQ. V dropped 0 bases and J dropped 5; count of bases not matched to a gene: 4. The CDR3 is CASSLELAGRTGELFF. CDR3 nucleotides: TGCGCCAGCAGCTTGGAACTAGCGGGGCGGACCGGGGAGCTGTTTTTT. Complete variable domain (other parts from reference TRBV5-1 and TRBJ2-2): KAGVTQTPRYLIKTRGQQVTLSCSPISGHRSVSWYQQTPGQGLQFLFEYFSETQRNKGNFPGRFSGRQFSNSRSEMNVSTLELGDSALYLCASSLELAGRTGELFFGEGSRLTVL.

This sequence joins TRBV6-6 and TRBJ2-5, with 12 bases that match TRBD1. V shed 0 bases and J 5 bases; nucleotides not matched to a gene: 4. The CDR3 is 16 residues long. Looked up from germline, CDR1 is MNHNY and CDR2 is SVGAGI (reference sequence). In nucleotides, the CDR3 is TGTGCCAGCAGTTACTCCCCGGGACAGGGGGCCGAGACCCAGTACTTC. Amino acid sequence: CASSYSPGQGAETQYF.

CDR3 protein: CASSKRQGSYNEQFF. CDR3 DNA sequence: TGTGCCAGTAGTAAAAGACAGGGCTCCTACAATGAGCAGTTCTTC. This sequence joins TRBV19 and TRBJ2-1; 7 bases map to TRBD1. From germline, CDR1 is LNHDA and CDR2 SQIVND (reference sequence). After removal of 4 bases from V and 0 bases from J, the junction contained 3 bases not matched to a gene. The CDR3 extends over 15 amino acids.

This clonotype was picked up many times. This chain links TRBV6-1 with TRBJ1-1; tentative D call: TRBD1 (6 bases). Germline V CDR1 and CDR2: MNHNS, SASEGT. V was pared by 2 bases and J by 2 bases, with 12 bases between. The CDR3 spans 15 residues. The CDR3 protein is CASSEFPTGNTEAFF. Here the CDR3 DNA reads TGTGCCAGCAGTGAATTCCCGACAGGAAACACTGAAGCTTTCTTT.

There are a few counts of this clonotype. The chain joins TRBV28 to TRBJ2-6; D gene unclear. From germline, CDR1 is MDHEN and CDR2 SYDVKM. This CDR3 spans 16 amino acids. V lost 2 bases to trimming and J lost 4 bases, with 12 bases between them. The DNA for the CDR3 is TGTGCCAGCAGTTTAGAGGCAGGAACCGGGGCCAACGTCCTGACTTTC. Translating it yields CASSLEAGTGANVLTF.

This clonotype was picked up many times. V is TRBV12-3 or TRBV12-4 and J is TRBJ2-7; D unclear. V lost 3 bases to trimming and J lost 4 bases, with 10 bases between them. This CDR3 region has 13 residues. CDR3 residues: CASSFPGGYEQYF. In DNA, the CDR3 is TGTGCCAGCAGTTTCCCAGGCGGATACGAGCAGTACTTC.

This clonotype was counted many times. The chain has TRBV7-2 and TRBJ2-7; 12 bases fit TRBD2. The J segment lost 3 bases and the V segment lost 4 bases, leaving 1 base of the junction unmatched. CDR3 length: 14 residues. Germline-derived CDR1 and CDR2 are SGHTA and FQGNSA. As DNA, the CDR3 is TGTGCCAGCAGCTCTAGCGGGGGGGGCTACGAGCAGTACTTC. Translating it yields CASSSSGGGYEQYF.

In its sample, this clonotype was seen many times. Here the CDR3 reads CSATLAGVYEQYF. In nucleotides, the CDR3 is TGCAGTGCGACGCTAGCGGGGGTCTACGAGCAGTACTTC. This sequence joins TRBV20-1 and TRBJ2-7; TRBD2 aligns across 10 bases. The CDR3 has 13 residues. Per germline, CDR1 DFQATT and CDR2 SNEGSKA (reference sequence). With V trimmed by 6 bases and J by 3 bases, 5 bases remained unmatched.

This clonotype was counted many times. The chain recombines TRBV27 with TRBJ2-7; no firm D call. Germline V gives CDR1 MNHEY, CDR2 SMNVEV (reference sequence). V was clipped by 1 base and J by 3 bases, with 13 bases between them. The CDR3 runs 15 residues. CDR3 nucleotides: TGTGCCAGCAGTTTATTGGGCGGAGCCGACTACGAGCAGTACTTC. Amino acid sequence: CASSLLGGADYEQYF.

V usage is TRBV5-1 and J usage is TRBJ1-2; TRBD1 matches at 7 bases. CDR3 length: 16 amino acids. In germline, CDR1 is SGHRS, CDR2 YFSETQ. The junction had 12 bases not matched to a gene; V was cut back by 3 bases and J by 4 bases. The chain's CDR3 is CASSSTDRASGYGYTF. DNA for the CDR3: TGCGCCAGCAGCTCTACAGACAGGGCGTCGGGCTATGGCTACACCTTC.

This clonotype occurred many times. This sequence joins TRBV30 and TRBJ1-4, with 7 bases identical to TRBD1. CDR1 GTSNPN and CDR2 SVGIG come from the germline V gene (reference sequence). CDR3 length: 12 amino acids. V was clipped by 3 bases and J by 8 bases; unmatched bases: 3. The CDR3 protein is CAWRTGREKLFF. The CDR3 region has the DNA TGTGCCTGGAGGACAGGGAGGGAAAAACTGTTTTTT.

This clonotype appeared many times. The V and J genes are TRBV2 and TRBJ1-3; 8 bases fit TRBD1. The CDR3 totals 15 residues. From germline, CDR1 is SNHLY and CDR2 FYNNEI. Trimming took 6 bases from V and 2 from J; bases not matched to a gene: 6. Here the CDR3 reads CASSDDRGAGNTIYF. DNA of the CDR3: TGTGCCAGCAGCGACGACAGGGGAGCTGGAAACACCATATATTTT.

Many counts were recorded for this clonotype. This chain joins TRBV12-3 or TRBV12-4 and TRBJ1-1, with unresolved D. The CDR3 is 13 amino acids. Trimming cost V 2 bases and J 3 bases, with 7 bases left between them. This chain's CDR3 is CASSLSWDTEAFF. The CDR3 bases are TGTGCCAGCAGTTTAAGCTGGGACACTGAAGCTTTCTTT.

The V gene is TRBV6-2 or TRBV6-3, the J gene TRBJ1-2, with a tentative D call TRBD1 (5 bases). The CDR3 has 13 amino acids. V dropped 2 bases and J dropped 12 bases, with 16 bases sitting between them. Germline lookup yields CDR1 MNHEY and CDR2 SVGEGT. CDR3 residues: CASSYAGQGPDTF. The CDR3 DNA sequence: TGTGCCAGCAGTTACGCGGGCCAGGGCCCGGACACCTTC.